This TCR beta chain emerged from a study of CD8 T cells in ankylosing spondylitis. Whole-study findings and limits: Roughly eight highly homologous variants made up a TCR beta motif that seemed to typify ankylosing spondylitis blood. There were earlier reports of some motif variants in reactive arthritis synovial fluid and blood. Relatively scarce in peripheral blood, disease-linked clones were CD8+.

By quantitative 5'-RACE with molecular barcodes, the TCR beta libraries were made. TCRdb called the 5' RACE reads again in MiXCR, with one record for every CDR3 protein. The sample shows roughly 440,000 distinct CDR3 sequences, 17% of them seen only once. This clonotype was seen more than once but under ten times. As yet, its antigen is unknown. Trimming removed 3 bases from V and 3 bases from J, with 14 bases in between. The V gene's germline CDR1 is LGHDT and CDR2 YNNKEL (reference sequence). This CDR3 contains 15 residues. This TCR was recovered from a male donor with ankylosing spondylitis. The rearrangement links TRBV3-1 to TRBJ1-1; tentatively, D is TRBD1 (5 bases). Sequencing was performed on blood, either unsorted or a sorted T cell fraction (not recorded which). CDR3 bases: TGTGCCAGCAGCCAGAGGACGGGGCGCGACACTGAAGCTTTCTTT. Its translation: CASSQRTGRDTEAFF.